This is a list of T cell receptor beta chains from one sample in a study of tumor and adjacent non-tumor tissue in lung cancer. TCRdb re-derived calls from the multiplex PCR reads in MiXCR, one entry per CDR3 protein. Here the sample spans around 120,000 distinct CDR3 sequences, around three fifths being singletons. The sequencing input was lung tumor tissue. All receptors come from a young man with non-small cell lung cancer. Both conserved end residues are part of each CDR3. Fields, in order: D gene, clone size, V gene, J gene, CDR3 protein, CDR3 DNA. D genes are given only for firm matches. Clone size is shown for a subset of rows, as once, few, many or a class of expanded clone.

d_gene: -
abundance: medium-sized
v_gene: TRBV10-3
j_gene: TRBJ2-7
CDR3aa: CAISEAPTGEQYF
CDR3nt: TGTGCCATCAGTGAGGCCCCTACAGGGGAGCAGTACTTC

d_gene: -
abundance: many
v_gene: TRBV11-2
j_gene: TRBJ1-1
CDR3aa: CASSFDTEAFF
CDR3nt: TGTGCCAGCAGCTTCGACACTGAAGCTTTCTTT

d_gene: -
abundance: many
v_gene: TRBV4-3
j_gene: TRBJ1-5
CDR3aa: CASSQDPPGVGNQPQHF
CDR3nt: TGCGCCAGCAGCCAAGATCCCCCCGGGGTGGGCAATCAGCCCCAGCATTTT

d_gene: -
abundance: -
v_gene: TRBV6-2/TRBV6-3
j_gene: TRBJ1-6
CDR3aa: CATSSRQVGNSPLHF
CDR3nt: TGTGCCACCAGTTCTAGACAGGTGGGAAATTCACCCCTCCACTTT

d_gene: TRBD2
abundance: -
v_gene: TRBV20-1
j_gene: TRBJ2-1
CDR3aa: CSAGSSGGYNEQFF
CDR3nt: TGCAGTGCTGGATCGTCGGGGGGGTACAATGAGCAGTTCTTC

d_gene: -
abundance: few
v_gene: TRBV20-1
j_gene: TRBJ2-1
CDR3aa: CSAQRGPTYNEEFF
CDR3nt: TGTAGTGCGCAACGGGGGCCCACCTACAATGAGGAGTTCTTC

d_gene: -
abundance: many
v_gene: TRBV11-3
j_gene: TRBJ2-1
CDR3aa: CASSLVLLQGGFLDNEQFF
CDR3nt: TGTGCCAGCAGCTTAGTCCTGCTCCAGGGCGGGTTTCTGGACAATGAGCAGTTCTTC

d_gene: -
abundance: many
v_gene: TRBV12-3/TRBV12-4
j_gene: TRBJ2-1
CDR3aa: CASSLRGGSFYNEQFF
CDR3nt: TGTGCCAGCAGTTTACGTGGCGGCAGCTTTTACAATGAGCAGTTCTTC

d_gene: TRBD2
abundance: once
v_gene: TRBV7-9
j_gene: TRBJ2-1
CDR3aa: CTSSFLTSGRAGEQFF
CDR3nt: TGTACCAGCAGCTTCCTGACTAGCGGGAGGGCCGGTGAGCAGTTCTTC

d_gene: -
abundance: -
v_gene: TRBV13
j_gene: TRBJ2-7
CDR3aa: CASSLVPAEQYF
CDR3nt: TGTGCCAGCAGCTTAGTCCCCGCCGAGCAGTACTTC

d_gene: TRBD1
abundance: many
v_gene: TRBV6-2/TRBV6-3
j_gene: TRBJ2-1
CDR3aa: CASKGQASSYNEQFF
CDR3nt: TGTGCCAGCAAGGGACAGGCGAGCTCCTACAATGAGCAGTTCTTC

d_gene: -
abundance: -
v_gene: TRBV11-2
j_gene: TRBJ2-1
CDR3aa: CASNLVGGSYNEQFF
CDR3nt: TGTGCCAGCAACTTAGTTGGGGGCTCCTACAATGAGCAGTTCTTC

d_gene: -
abundance: -
v_gene: TRBV4-3
j_gene: TRBJ2-5
CDR3aa: CASSQWGLVQETQYF
CDR3nt: TGTGCCAGCAGCCAATGGGGCCTAGTCCAAGAGACCCAGTACTTC

d_gene: TRBD2
abundance: many
v_gene: TRBV10-2
j_gene: TRBJ2-1
CDR3aa: CASKASGNNEQFF
CDR3nt: TGCGCCAGCAAGGCTAGCGGGAACAATGAGCAGTTCTTC